These 11 T cell receptor beta chains came from one sample sequenced in a study of cytomegalovirus exposure and HLA in healthy donors. The PCR made use of 60 Vbeta and 13 Jbeta primers. Sequencing was performed with immunoSEQ multiplex PCR; in TCRdb, only in-frame clones are kept and a portion is missing. The specimen's table records approximately 72,000 clones. The sequencing sample was made of PBMCs. Receptors originate from a man aged 40-49 years in good health and CMV-seronegative.

V gene TRBV7-9 combines with J gene TRBJ1-1, with D maybe TRBD1 (6 bases). Trimming removed 5 bases at V and 5 bases at J, with 15 bases between. CDR3 length: 14 residues. The germline V gene has CDR1 SEHNR and CDR2 FQNEAQ (reference sequence). CDR3 sequence reads: CASSPEGGRTEAFF. The CDR3 nucleotides read TGTGCCAGCAGCCCCGAGGGGGGGCGGACTGAAGCTTTCTTT.

V and J are TRBV18 and TRBJ2-5, with TRBD1 identical over 7 bases. Germline CDR1 and CDR2: KGHSH and LQKENI. The CDR3 covers 15 residues. V trimming: 3 bases; J trimming: 0 bases; junction bases outside the gene matches: 4. The DNA for the CDR3 is TGTGCCAGCTCACCGAACAGGGGTTACCAAGAGACCCAGTACTTC. It specifies CASSPNRGYQETQYF.

The chain links TRBV28 to TRBJ2-7, with 8 bases that match TRBD2. CDR1 MDHEN and CDR2 SYDVKM come from the germline V gene. The length of the CDR3 is 15 residues. The trim removed 3 bases at V and 6 bases at J, leaving 10 bases unmatched. This CDR3 reads CASSLTVPGGSEQYF. DNA for the CDR3: TGTGCCAGCAGTTTGACAGTCCCGGGGGGGAGCGAGCAGTACTTC. Using reference TRBV28 and TRBJ2-7 for the parts outside the CDR3, the full variable domain is DVKVTQSSRYLVKRTGEKVFLECVQDMDHENMFWYRQDPGLGLRLIYFSYDVKMKEKGDIPEGYSVSREKKERFSLILESASTNQTSMYLCASSLTVPGGSEQYFGPGTRLTVT.

The gene calls are TRBV5-6 and TRBJ2-7, with 9 bases fitting TRBD1. The CDR3 is made up of 13 amino acids. Germline assignment: CDR1 SGHDT and CDR2 YYEEEE. Trimming cost V 4 bases and J 5 bases; bases outside gene matches: 4. The CDR3 DNA reads as TGTGCCAGCAGCCGGGACAGGGCCAACGAGCAGTACTTC. This translates into CASSRDRANEQYF.

This CDR3 reads CASSKRQGAPV. The CDR3 bases are TGTGCCAGCAGCAAAAGGCAGGGGGCGCCTGTC. The J gene is TRBJ2-7, the V gene TRBV21-1; no check of the table's D call, TRBD1, against the DNA was made. TRBV21-1 is a documented pseudogene. There are 11 residues in the CDR3.

The rearrangement links TRBV11-1 to TRBJ2-5, with 8 bases aligning to TRBD2. Germline V lookup: CDR1 SGHAT, CDR2 FQDESV (reference sequence). CDR3 length: 13 amino acids. V gave up 4 bases and J gave up 5 bases; unmatched junction bases: 3. The CDR3 DNA follows: TGTGCCAGCAGCTGGACGGGGGGGGAGACCCAGTACTTC. Translating it yields CASSWTGGETQYF.

The J gene is TRBJ2-7, the V gene TRBV6-6, with D possibly being TRBD1 (5 bases). The CDR3 extends over 15 amino acids. Germline lookup yields CDR1 MNHNY and CDR2 SVGAGI (reference sequence). The V end was cut by 0 bases, the J end by 5 bases, with 14 bases between. CDR3 in amino acids: CASSYSGRVPHEQYF. The CDR3 coding sequence is TGTGCCAGCAGTTACTCTGGCAGGGTCCCCCACGAGCAGTACTTC.

The rearrangement links TRBV9 to TRBJ2-7; 7 bases agree with TRBD2. Germline loops: CDR1 SGDLS, CDR2 YYNGEE. The CDR3 runs to 14 residues. Unmatched junction bases numbered 6, after V lost 4 bases and J lost 2 bases. In nucleotides, the CDR3 is TGTGCCAGCAGCATCAGCGGGGACGCCTACGAGCAGTACTTC. It encodes CASSISGDAYEQYF.

The chain links TRBV28 to TRBJ1-5, with D possibly TRBD1 on 6 matching bases. This CDR3 region has 14 residues. Per germline, CDR1 MDHEN and CDR2 SYDVKM. V was cut by 2 bases and J by 7 bases, with 12 bases left in between. CDR3 bases: TGTGCCAGCAGTTTACCACAGGGTCGACAGCCCCAGCATTTT. Translating it yields CASSLPQGRQPQHF.

With regard to this clone: As the CDR3 is not closed by the conserved phenylalanine or tryptophan, this likely results from a read error. The chain carries TRBV28 and TRBJ2-7; possible D gene TRBD1, 5 bases. Trimming removed 1 base from V and 2 bases from J, with 9 bases in between. This CDR3 spans 14 amino acids. Germline-derived CDR1 and CDR2 are MDHEN and SYDVKM. The CDR3 region is CASSLFQGTYEQYL. The CDR3 DNA reads TGTGCCAGCAGTTTATTCCAGGGAACCTACGAGCAGTACCTC.

The rearrangement joins TRBV30 to TRBJ2-3; D might be TRBD2 (6 bases). Germline loops: CDR1 GTSNPN, CDR2 SVGIG (reference sequence). The CDR3 length is 15 residues. Between the trimmed V and J ends, which lost 7 bases and 0 bases, there was a span of 17 bases. The CDR3 DNA follows: TGTGCCTCCGGAGGACTACAACTAAGCACAGATACGCAGTATTTT. This codes for CASGGLQLSTDTQYF.